A selection of T cell receptor beta chains follows, all from one sample in a study of blood T cell repertoires in COVID-19. Using immunoSEQ multiplex PCR, the repertoire was profiled, and TCRdb retains in-frame clones only, with some absent. Found here are about 230,000 clones, about 90% of them singletons; the top ten hold 3.5% to 4.5%. Sequencing was carried out using PBMCs or T cells enriched from blood (not recorded which). These receptors were collected from a woman between 25 and 40 years old with acute COVID-19. CDR3s include the opening cysteine and the closing phenylalanine or tryptophan. Each record gives: CDR3 DNA, CDR3 protein, D gene, J gene, clone size, V gene. D genes are given only for firm matches. Clone size, where shown, is once, few, many, or a class for clones that have expanded.

CDR3nt: TGTGCCACCAGTGACGGCCAGGGGCGCGGTACAGATACGCAGTATTTT
CDR3aa: CATSDGQGRGTDTQYF
d_gene: -
j_gene: TRBJ2-3
abundance: -
v_gene: TRBV24-1

CDR3nt: TGCGCCAGCAGCTATGGACAGTTCCACGAGCAGTACTTC
CDR3aa: CASSYGQFHEQYF
d_gene: -
j_gene: TRBJ2-7
abundance: -
v_gene: TRBV5-1

CDR3nt: TGTGCCAGCAGGAGATATTCCTCCTACGAGCAGTACTTC
CDR3aa: CASRRYSSYEQYF
d_gene: -
j_gene: TRBJ2-7
abundance: -
v_gene: TRBV12-3/TRBV12-4

CDR3nt: TGTGCCAGTATCACAGCGATGACAGGGGATTACGAGCAGTACTTC
CDR3aa: CASITAMTGDYEQYF
d_gene: TRBD1
j_gene: TRBJ2-7
abundance: -
v_gene: TRBV6-5

CDR3nt: TGTGCCAGCAGCCGTTGGGACAGGGTAGCCTACACCTTC
CDR3aa: CASSRWDRVAYTF
d_gene: TRBD1
j_gene: TRBJ1-2
abundance: once
v_gene: TRBV7-8

CDR3nt: TGTGCCAGCTCACCATACGGGCCGGGGGTCACCGGGGAGCTGTTTTTT
CDR3aa: CASSPYGPGVTGELFF
d_gene: -
j_gene: TRBJ2-2
abundance: -
v_gene: TRBV18

CDR3nt: TGTGCCAGTAGTACGACAGGGGTTCCAACTGAAGCTTTCTTT
CDR3aa: CASSTTGVPTEAFF
d_gene: TRBD1
j_gene: TRBJ1-1
abundance: -
v_gene: TRBV19

CDR3nt: TGTGCCAGCAGCCAAGATTTAGTCGGGGGGGTAGCTGAGCAGTTCTTC
CDR3aa: CASSQDLVGGVAEQFF
d_gene: TRBD2
j_gene: TRBJ2-1
abundance: -
v_gene: TRBV14

CDR3nt: TGTGCCAGCAGCCAAGTATGGGGCCCCTACAATGAGCAGTTCTTC
CDR3aa: CASSQVWGPYNEQFF
d_gene: -
j_gene: TRBJ2-1
abundance: -
v_gene: TRBV14

CDR3nt: TGTGCCAGTAGTGTCCGGGTCGGGGTCTACGAGCAGTACTTC
CDR3aa: CASSVRVGVYEQYF
d_gene: -
j_gene: TRBJ2-7
abundance: -
v_gene: TRBV19

CDR3nt: TGTGCCAGCTCACCTTTACAGGGTTATACCGGGGAGCTGTTTTTT
CDR3aa: CASSPLQGYTGELFF
d_gene: -
j_gene: TRBJ2-2
abundance: -
v_gene: TRBV18

CDR3nt: TGTGCCAGCAGCCAAGAAGGACTAGCGGGGGCCCAAGAGACCCAGTACTTC
CDR3aa: CASSQEGLAGAQETQYF
d_gene: TRBD2
j_gene: TRBJ2-5
abundance: -
v_gene: TRBV3-1/TRBV3-2

CDR3nt: TGCGCCAGCAGCTTGGGTTTGGGCGCTGAAGCTTTCTTT
CDR3aa: CASSLGLGAEAFF
d_gene: -
j_gene: TRBJ1-1
abundance: -
v_gene: TRBV5-1

CDR3nt: TGTGCCAGCAGTGAAATCCGGGACAGGGTTAGAAGTTCACCCCTCCACTTT
CDR3aa: CASSEIRDRVRSSPLHF
d_gene: TRBD1
j_gene: TRBJ1-6
abundance: -
v_gene: TRBV6-1

CDR3nt: TGTGCCTGGAACAGGGGTACGGAGAACACTGAAGCTTTCTTT
CDR3aa: CAWNRGTENTEAFF
d_gene: TRBD1
j_gene: TRBJ1-1
abundance: -
v_gene: TRBV30

CDR3nt: TGTGCCACCAGCAGAGATGGCCTGGCGGGCACTGAAGCTTTCTTT
CDR3aa: CATSRDGLAGTEAFF
d_gene: -
j_gene: TRBJ1-1
abundance: -
v_gene: TRBV15

CDR3nt: TGTGCCAGCAGTTTGGGAGGCTTTACAGATACGCAGTATTTT
CDR3aa: CASSLGGFTDTQYF
d_gene: -
j_gene: TRBJ2-3
abundance: -
v_gene: TRBV27

CDR3nt: TGTGCCAGCAGTTACATTTACCGGGGGGGAATAAATACGCAGTATTTT
CDR3aa: CASSYIYRGGINTQYF
d_gene: TRBD2
j_gene: TRBJ2-3
abundance: -
v_gene: TRBV6-2/TRBV6-3

CDR3nt: TGTGCCAGCAGTTTCACAGGGAGTGATTACAATGAGCAGTTCTTC
CDR3aa: CASSFTGSDYNEQFF
d_gene: -
j_gene: TRBJ2-1
abundance: -
v_gene: TRBV27

CDR3nt: TGTGCCAGCAGCCCCCAGTCCTACAATGAGCAGTTCTTC
CDR3aa: CASSPQSYNEQFF
d_gene: -
j_gene: TRBJ2-1
abundance: -
v_gene: TRBV14

CDR3nt: TGTGCCAGCAGTTTATCGGCCGGGGGTAGCCAGCCCCAGCATTTT
CDR3aa: CASSLSAGGSQPQHF
d_gene: -
j_gene: TRBJ1-5
abundance: -
v_gene: TRBV27

CDR3nt: TGTGCTAGTGGTTTTACAGGGCTCCGCGCTGAGGACTATGGCTACACCTTC
CDR3aa: CASGFTGLRAEDYGYTF
d_gene: -
j_gene: TRBJ1-2
abundance: -
v_gene: TRBV12-5

CDR3nt: TGTGCCAGCAGCTCACTAGCGGGGCCTTCCTACGAGCAGTACTTC
CDR3aa: CASSSLAGPSYEQYF
d_gene: TRBD2
j_gene: TRBJ2-7
abundance: -
v_gene: TRBV7-8

CDR3nt: TGTGCCAGTAGTGCCCAACAGGGGTCCTATAATTCACCCCTCCACTTT
CDR3aa: CASSAQQGSYNSPLHF
d_gene: TRBD1
j_gene: TRBJ1-6
abundance: -
v_gene: TRBV19

CDR3nt: TGTGCCAGCGGAGGCCAGGCTACCACTGAAGCTTTCTTT
CDR3aa: CASGGQATTEAFF
d_gene: -
j_gene: TRBJ1-1
abundance: -
v_gene: TRBV2

CDR3nt: TGTGCCCACGGAGGGCTAGCGGGGGGTGAGGATACGCAGTATTTT
CDR3aa: CAHGGLAGGEDTQYF
d_gene: TRBD2
j_gene: TRBJ2-3
abundance: -
v_gene: TRBV30

CDR3nt: TGTGCCAGCCAACCCGGGACAGGCCACAATGAGCAGTTCTTC
CDR3aa: CASQPGTGHNEQFF
d_gene: TRBD1
j_gene: TRBJ2-1
abundance: -
v_gene: TRBV14

CDR3nt: TGTGCCAGCAGCTTAGGTCGTGGGCTCAGAGTCGGGGAGCTGTTTTTT
CDR3aa: CASSLGRGLRVGELFF
d_gene: -
j_gene: TRBJ2-2
abundance: once
v_gene: TRBV13

CDR3nt: TGTGCCAGCAGCACCACGACAGGCTGGGACCAGCATTTT
CDR3aa: CASSTTTGWDQHF
d_gene: -
j_gene: TRBJ1-5
abundance: -
v_gene: TRBV7-8

CDR3nt: TGTGCCTGGAGTTTCAAGACTCCCCAATCACCCCTCCACTTT
CDR3aa: CAWSFKTPQSPLHF
d_gene: -
j_gene: TRBJ1-6
abundance: -
v_gene: TRBV30

CDR3nt: TGCGCCAGCAGCTATGGGACAGTCGATTCACCCCTCCACTTT
CDR3aa: CASSYGTVDSPLHF
d_gene: TRBD1
j_gene: TRBJ1-6
abundance: -
v_gene: TRBV5-1

CDR3nt: TGCAGCGTTGATGGCCCTGTCGTTGATGGCTACACCTTC
CDR3aa: CSVDGPVVDGYTF
d_gene: -
j_gene: TRBJ1-2
abundance: -
v_gene: TRBV29-1

CDR3nt: TGTGCCAGCAGTGGTCGGTCGGGCACTGAAGCTTTCTTT
CDR3aa: CASSGRSGTEAFF
d_gene: -
j_gene: TRBJ1-1
abundance: -
v_gene: TRBV25-1

CDR3nt: TGTGCCAGCAGCTTGGCGTACAGGGACTACGAGCAGTTCTTC
CDR3aa: CASSLAYRDYEQFF
d_gene: -
j_gene: TRBJ2-1
abundance: -
v_gene: TRBV5-5

CDR3nt: TGTGCCAGCAGCGTAGCTGAGAGTTCCTACGAGCAGTACTTC
CDR3aa: CASSVAESSYEQYF
d_gene: -
j_gene: TRBJ2-7
abundance: -
v_gene: TRBV9

CDR3nt: TGTGCCAGCACCACAGGGGCCAATCAGCCCCAGCATTTT
CDR3aa: CASTTGANQPQHF
d_gene: TRBD1
j_gene: TRBJ1-5
abundance: -
v_gene: TRBV6-5

CDR3nt: TGCAGCGCCCGACAGGGGACCTTCTACGAGCAGTACTTC
CDR3aa: CSARQGTFYEQYF
d_gene: TRBD1
j_gene: TRBJ2-7
abundance: few
v_gene: TRBV29-1

CDR3nt: TGCAGCGTGCTTTTAACGGTCGGCACCGGGGAGCTGTTTTTT
CDR3aa: CSVLLTVGTGELFF
d_gene: -
j_gene: TRBJ2-2
abundance: -
v_gene: TRBV29-1

CDR3nt: TGTGCCAGCAGTCGTTCACAGGGGTTCTTGGGCAATGAGCAGTTCTTC
CDR3aa: CASSRSQGFLGNEQFF
d_gene: TRBD1
j_gene: TRBJ2-1
abundance: -
v_gene: TRBV6-2/TRBV6-3